This TCR beta chain was identified during a study of T cell repertoires in cytomegalovirus infection. Study at large: Recently identified HLA-C-restricted CMV epitopes were used, and well-studied HLA-B-restricted CMV epitopes were used as well. Study-wide results and limits: Totalled public TCR beta family frequency picked out people who carried CMV plus the relevant HLA. Dominating the ex vivo response were HLA-C-restricted CMV-specific TCR beta clonotypes.

The CDR3 is 17 amino acids. Germline V lookup: CDR1 SEHNR, CDR2 FQNEAQ (reference sequence). Trimming left V 5 bases short and J 0 bases short, with 18 bases between. TCRdb analysed the reads with MiXCR anew, one entry per CDR3 protein. The sample records about 770,000 distinct CDR3 sequences, around 29% being singletons. Worth noting for this clonotype: Its antigen is not known.

This chain joins TRBV7-9 and TRBJ2-3; D is possibly TRBD1 (6 bases). This sample comprised cultured CD8+ T cells from PBMCs, obtained from culture after CMV antigen stimulation. The sequence came from a human donor in good health (CMV status not recorded). Some clones in this sample may be carry-over from other donors' samples. CDR3 sequence (DNA): TGTGCCAGCAGCGGCACTACAGGGAACGTTAGCACAGATACGCAGTATTTT. Amino acid sequence: CASSGTTGNVSTDTQYF. The full variable domain, rest sourced from reference TRBV7-9 and TRBJ2-3, is DTGVSQNPRHKITKRGQNVTFRCDPISEHNRLYWYRQTLGQGPEFLTYFQNEAQLEKSRLLSDRFSAERPKGSFSTLEIQRTEQGDSAMYLCASSGTTGNVSTDTQYFGPGTRLTVL.